The 21 T cell receptor beta chains below all came from one sample that was sequenced in a study of molecular identifiers for immune sequencing clone quantification. Each CDR3 protein is one row after TCRdb ran MiXCR on the PCR reads. The sample holds about 640,000 distinct CDR3 sequences; 15% to 20% are singletons and the top ten take approximately 0.9%. The sequencing sample was made of naive CD8+ T cells from blood, with Jurkat cell RNA spiked in. Regarding subset: FACS-sorted CD8+CD4-CCR7+CD45RA+ naive T cells. These receptors all come from a human donor in good health. Some libraries in this study had Jurkat cell RNA spiked in.

Notes on this clonotype: This may be a read error: a much more frequent sequence differs by one nucleotide. This chain uses TRBV4-3 with TRBJ2-7, with 7 positions matching TRBD1. CDR1 LGHNA and CDR2 YSLEER come from the germline V gene. The CDR3 is made up of 15 amino acids. Trimming took 4 bases from V and 7 from J; bases not matched to a gene: 13. The CDR3 spells CASSPSETGYGEQYF. In DNA form, the CDR3 reads TGCGCCAGCAGCCCCAGTGAGACAGGGTATGGGGAGCAGTACTTC.

This clonotype was observed at least ten times. The CDR3: CASSLEGKRNEKLFF. In nucleotides, the CDR3 is TGTGCCAGCAGCTTAGAGGGGAAGCGGAATGAAAAACTGTTTTTT. V usage is TRBV7-6 and J usage is TRBJ1-4, with a weak D call TRBD1 (5 bases). The V gene lost 1 base and the J gene lost 5 bases, with 11 bases spanning the gap. The CDR3 has 15 amino acids. Looked up from germline, CDR1 is SGHVS and CDR2 is FNYEAQ.

Regarding this clonotype: This may stem from a read error, because a much larger clone lies one nucleotide away. It is likely a read error, because the conserved phenylalanine at the end of the CDR3 is missing. The chain joins TRBV2 to TRBJ1-2, with D tentatively TRBD1 (6 bases). Germline CDR1 is SNHLY and CDR2 is FYNNEI. The ends were cut back, 7 bases at V and 4 bases at J, with 19 bases in the middle. The CDR3 has 15 amino acids. The CDR3 coding sequence is TGTGCCAGCAAGCCCAGCAGGGGCGAGAGCTATGGCTACACCCTC. Translated, it gives CASKPSRGESYGYTL.

This clonotype was counted at least ten times. CDR3: CASSAPSSLQETQYF. The CDR3 region has the DNA TGTGCCAGCAGCGCCCCATCCAGCCTCCAAGAGACCCAGTACTTC. V usage is TRBV9 and J usage is TRBJ2-5; D not resolved. Trimming took 3 bases from V and 1 from J, leaving 13 bases between them. CDR3 size: 15 residues. CDR1 SGDLS and CDR2 YYNGEE come from the germline V gene.

This clonotype was recorded at least ten times. V is TRBV7-2 and J is TRBJ2-5, with D unresolved. CDR3 length: 15 amino acids. Germline V gene data show CDR1 as SGHTA and CDR2 as FQGNSA. V shed 0 bases and J shed 5 bases, with 13 bases lying between them. The CDR3 here is CASSLAPSPGETQYF. The CDR3 bases are TGTGCCAGCAGCTTAGCCCCTAGTCCCGGGGAGACCCAGTACTTC.

This clonotype was seen repeatedly, ten times or more. This chain uses TRBV7-9 with TRBJ2-3, with D hard to call. The V gene lost 5 bases and the J gene lost 2 bases, with 17 bases spanning the gap. The germline V gene has CDR1 SEHNR and CDR2 FQNEAQ (reference sequence). The CDR3 covers 16 residues. Here the CDR3 DNA reads TGTGCCAGCAGCATTATACTGGGCAGCGACACAGATACGCAGTATTTT. Its translation is CASSIILGSDTDTQYF.

This clonotype was seen many times. The chain uses TRBV7-9 and TRBJ1-1; D is uncertain. Germline CDR1 and CDR2: SEHNR and FQNEAQ (reference sequence). V was shortened by 5 bases and J by 1 base, with 14 bases between the two germline ends. This CDR3 has 15 amino acids. CDR3 sequence reads: CASSRPPAGNTEAFF. CDR3 in DNA: TGTGCCAGCAGCCGCCCACCCGCAGGGAACACTGAAGCTTTCTTT. Full variable domain (missing parts from reference TRBV7-9 and TRBJ1-1): DTGVSQNPRHKITKRGQNVTFRCDPISEHNRLYWYRQTLGQGPEFLTYFQNEAQLEKSRLLSDRFSAERPKGSFSTLEIQRTEQGDSAMYLCASSRPPAGNTEAFFGQGTRLTVV.

Notes on this clonotype: A read error may be the cause here, since a much bigger clone is one base away. The chain carries TRBV20-1 and TRBJ1-4, with D hard to call. Germline V gene lookup returns CDR1 DFQATT and CDR2 SNEGSKA (reference sequence). This CDR3 contains 18 residues. CDR3 in amino acids: CSARDMGGSFPLNEKLVF. The CDR3 region has the DNA TGCAGTGCTAGAGATATGGGAGGGTCGTTCCCACTTAATGAAAAACTGGTTTTT.

This clonotype was detected many times. V usage is TRBV12-3 or TRBV12-4 and J usage is TRBJ1-1, with D possibly being TRBD1 (5 bases). V gave up 1 base and J gave up 4 bases, with 13 bases separating them. The CDR3 is 15 residues long. The CDR3 loop is CASSLDPRGGTEAFF. The CDR3 DNA is TGTGCCAGCAGTTTAGATCCTCGGGGGGGCACTGAAGCTTTCTTT.

In this sample, this clonotype turned up many times. V and J are TRBV7-9 and TRBJ2-2; 10 nucleotides agree with TRBD2. In germline, CDR1 is SEHNR, CDR2 FQNEAQ (reference sequence). The CDR3 loop spans 16 amino acids. After removal of 5 bases from V and 4 bases from J, the junction contained 7 bases not matched to a gene. The CDR3 nucleotides read TGTGCCAGCAGCCCCGAGACTAGCGGGCTCACCGGGGAGCTGTTTTTT. Protein: CASSPETSGLTGELFF.

There are many counts of this clonotype. The chain recombines TRBV6-5 with TRBJ2-6; 11 nucleotides match TRBD1. V was clipped by 2 bases and J by 4 bases; unmatched bases: 4. The CDR3 contains 17 residues. CDR1 and CDR2 (germline): MNHEY, SVGAGI. CDR3 loop: CASSYGQGAPGANVLTF. CDR3 bases: TGTGCCAGCAGTTACGGACAGGGGGCGCCCGGGGCCAACGTCCTGACTTTC.

This clonotype was recorded at least ten times. The chain joins TRBV6-5 to TRBJ2-7; D is undetermined. Trimming left V 2 bases short and J 3 bases short, with 8 bases between. Per the germline V gene, CDR1 is MNHEY and CDR2 is SVGAGI. This CDR3 has 13 amino acids. For the CDR3, the DNA is TGTGCCAGCAGTTACGCGGACGGCTACGAGCAGTACTTC. This encodes CASSYADGYEQYF.

V and J are TRBV7-9 and TRBJ2-7; 9 nucleotides align to TRBD2. CDR3 size: 14 residues. CDR1 is SEHNR, CDR2 FQNEAQ, per germline (reference sequence). The J segment lost 7 bases and the V segment lost 8 bases, leaving 12 bases of the junction unmatched. The DNA of the CDR3 is TGTGCCAGCGGCTCATCTAGCGGGGTCTCTGAGCAGTACTTC. It yields the protein CASGSSSGVSEQYF.

This clonotype was picked up many times. The chain combines TRBV4-3 with TRBJ2-7; the D gene is possibly TRBD2 (5 bases). CDR1 and CDR2 (germline): LGHNA, YSLEER. The CDR3 has 15 residues. V dropped 0 bases and J dropped 7 bases, with 16 bases sitting between them. CDR3 amino acids: CASSQDGGAGQEQYF. CDR3 DNA: TGCGCCAGCAGCCAAGATGGTGGTGCGGGCCAGGAGCAGTACTTC.

This clonotype was seen ten or more times. This chain uses TRBV27 with TRBJ1-5; 7 bases map to TRBD1. This CDR3 region has 14 residues. Germline loops: CDR1 MNHEY, CDR2 SMNVEV (reference sequence). After removal of 5 bases from V and 3 bases from J, the junction contained 4 bases not matched to a gene. The CDR3 DNA is TGTGCCAGCAGTCCAGGGGGACCCAATCAGCCCCAGCATTTT. The encoded protein is CASSPGGPNQPQHF.

This clonotype was counted at least ten times. V and J are TRBV20-1 and TRBJ2-7; tentative D call: TRBD2 (6 bases). CDR1 and CDR2 from the germline V gene are DFQATT and SNEGSKA (reference sequence). Trimming took 5 bases from V and 2 from J, leaving 19 bases between them. This CDR3 contains 15 residues. The CDR3, as DNA: TGCAGTGCTTCCCCGAGGGCCCCGGGGGCCTACGAGCAGTACTTC. It specifies CSASPRAPGAYEQYF.

V and J are TRBV7-2 and TRBJ2-7, with TRBD1 matching over 9 bases. J lost 2 bases, V lost 1 base, and 15 bases had no gene match. The CDR3 covers 19 residues. CDR1 is SGHTA, CDR2 FQGNSA, per germline. CDR3 region: CASSLEGPDRGLPTYEQYF. Written as DNA, the CDR3 is TGTGCCAGCAGCTTAGAAGGGCCGGACAGGGGCCTACCTACCTACGAGCAGTACTTC.

The V gene is TRBV27, the J gene TRBJ2-7; maybe TRBD2 (5 bases). V was shortened by 3 bases and J by 2 bases, with 11 bases between the two germline ends. Per the germline V gene, CDR1 is MNHEY and CDR2 is SMNVEV (reference sequence). CDR3 length equals 14 residues. In nucleotides, the CDR3 is TGTGCCAGCAGTTTTACGGGGAATACCTACGAGCAGTACTTC. This translates into CASSFTGNTYEQYF.

The rearrangement uses TRBV9 and TRBJ2-7; D ambiguous. CDR3 length: 13 amino acids. Germline CDR1 reads SGDLS; CDR2 reads YYNGEE. Between the trimmed V and J ends, which lost 1 base and 9 bases, there was a span of 14 bases. This CDR3 is CASSVTATAGQYF. The CDR3 DNA is TGTGCCAGCAGCGTAACCGCAACCGCCGGGCAGTACTTC.

The chain employs TRBV7-9 and TRBJ2-5; a weak D match, TRBD2 (6 bases). This CDR3 region has 17 residues. The germline gives CDR1 SEHNR, CDR2 FQNEAQ (reference sequence). V was clipped by 8 bases and J by 3 bases, with 25 bases between them. CDR3 nucleotide sequence: TGTGCCAGCGGCCAAGTGGGGCTCACGGGGGTAGAAGAGACCCAGTACTTC. It encodes CASGQVGLTGVEETQYF.

To note about this clonotype: This may arise from a read error, as a much more abundant clone is one base away. The chain recombines TRBV9 with TRBJ2-1; a weak D match, TRBD2 (6 bases). The CDR3 sequence is 13 residues long. CDR1 is SGDLS, CDR2 YYNGEE, per germline. The CDR3, as DNA: TGTGCCGGCAGCGTTTCCGGGGGCAATGAGCAGTTCTTC. It translates to CAGSVSGGNEQFF.